The rows below give T cell receptor beta chains drawn from one sample of a study of vaccination and CD4 T cells after COVID-19. TCRdb reprocessed the PCR reads via MiXCR and lists one record per CDR3 protein. The sample lists approximately 18,000 distinct CDR3 sequences, 55% to 60% occurring once. For these TCRs, the target antigens are not known. The sequenced sample consisted of CD4+ T cells from blood, cultured in vitro. Receptors were obtained from a human donor who had recovered from COVID-19. Both conserved end residues are part of each CDR3.

CSARDHHRGLYEQYF,TRBV20-1,TRBJ2-7
CASREGQGRHEQFF,TRBV12-3/TRBV12-4,TRBJ2-1
CASSLLDTQYF,TRBV12-3/TRBV12-4,TRBJ2-3
CASRPGSNQPQHF,TRBV12-3/TRBV12-4,TRBJ1-5
CASSSGQGYEQYF,TRBV28,TRBJ2-7
CASGTGGRPQHF,TRBV28,TRBJ1-5
CASRGRVLNTQYF,TRBV28,TRBJ2-3
CASSRTLQETQYF,TRBV6-1,TRBJ2-5
CAFRQLEAFF,TRBV30,TRBJ1-1
CASSPQGTGVEAFF,TRBV5-1,TRBJ1-1
CSASGLPETQYF,TRBV20-1,TRBJ2-5
CASRGTGAIQPQHF,TRBV6-1,TRBJ1-5
CSAPKDSAYGYTF,TRBV20-1,TRBJ1-2
CAWSVLGQGAKAFF,TRBV30,TRBJ1-1
CASSPRTGSHEQYF,TRBV11-1,TRBJ2-7
CASSLGRKLFF,TRBV28,TRBJ1-4
CASSPITGQYGYTF,TRBV19,TRBJ1-2
CASRAQGYTGELFF,TRBV6-4,TRBJ2-2
CSASRREGGKNTGELFF,TRBV20-1,TRBJ2-2
CASSRVAGGYNEQFF,TRBV4-3,TRBJ2-1
CASRKREAHDEQFF,TRBV19,TRBJ2-1
CASSPGTGTAETQYF,TRBV19,TRBJ2-5
CSAVPGGTEAFF,TRBV20-1,TRBJ1-1
CASSPPGGAGNTIYF,TRBV5-1,TRBJ1-3
CASSEAQVTGELFF,TRBV2,TRBJ2-2
CASSQEGGLAGAGTYNEQFF,TRBV4-1,TRBJ2-1
CATRFQSGAGANVLTF,TRBV27,TRBJ2-6
CATPRTYTGELFF,TRBV6-1,TRBJ2-2
CASSSPIRNEQYF,TRBV28,TRBJ2-7
CATRGPLNTEAFF,TRBV24-1,TRBJ1-1
CASTSPGQGYEQYF,TRBV6-1,TRBJ2-7
CASRPDPGGTEAFF,TRBV7-6,TRBJ1-1
CASSTASGRNYEQYF,TRBV6-1,TRBJ2-7
CASSPGTADSPLHF,TRBV18,TRBJ1-6
CASSFKGGTGYTF,TRBV27,TRBJ1-2
CAWSSAASNQPQHF,TRBV30,TRBJ1-5
CASRGTSGELFF,TRBV21-1,TRBJ2-2
CASIDGTDRSNQPQHF,TRBV7-7,TRBJ1-5
CSVEGGSGNTIYF,TRBV20-1,TRBJ1-3
CSATTGALNQPQHF,TRBV20-1,TRBJ1-5
CASSFGQLYGYTF,TRBV12-3/TRBV12-4,TRBJ1-2
CASSDSWNFPYEQYF,TRBV19,TRBJ2-7
CASRNIGGYEQYF,TRBV11-2,TRBJ2-7
CASSGSRDGELFF,TRBV19,TRBJ2-2
CASQGREYEQYF,TRBV7-8,TRBJ2-7
CASSYQGADQPQHF,TRBV6-5,TRBJ1-5
CASAPLGNTEAFF,TRBV12-3/TRBV12-4,TRBJ1-1
CATRRGSLSYEQYF,TRBV24-1,TRBJ2-7
CAWSVEGLEQYF,TRBV30,TRBJ2-7